This T cell receptor (beta chain) was recovered during a study of regulatory T cells in long-lasting Graves disease. To note about this clonotype: The antigen is undetermined.

Findings and limits, study-wide: The TCR repertoire of persistent Graves' patients was less diverse than that of newly diagnosed ones. Persistent disease was associated with favored TRBV28 usage and with favored use of TRBJ1-2 and TRBJ2-5.

This CDR3 contains 14 residues. V shed 6 bases and J shed 1 base, with 10 bases lying between them. The time point was: newly diagnosed GD, antithyroid drugs for less than 3 months. From RNA extracted from PBMCs, the TCR library was made. Relying on iRepertoire HTBI primers and Arm-PCR of CDR3 regions, the team built TCR beta libraries. Each CDR3 protein is one row after TCRdb ran MiXCR on the multiplex PCR reads. Of hundreds of thousands of distinct CDR3 sequences in the sample, 15% to 17% are singletons; the top ten hold about 20%. The chain employs TRBV12-3 or TRBV12-4 and TRBJ2-1; no definite D call. The material sequenced was peripheral blood mononuclear cells (PBMCs), taken at new diagnosis, from a patient treated with antithyroid drugs. The clonotype was recovered from a female donor with Graves disease. CDR3 nucleotides: TGTGCCAGCAGAGGGCCCGCTTCCTACAATGAGCAGTTCTTC. It is translated as CASRGPASYNEQFF.